The T cell receptor beta chain described here comes from a study of blood T cell repertoires in COVID-19. Clones were sequenced by immunoSEQ multiplex PCR, and TCRdb holds only the in-frame ones, with some missing. The table records roughly 170,000 clones, approximately 85% of them present only once. CDR1 is DFQATT and CDR2 is SNEGSKA in the germline V gene (reference sequence). The V gene lost 5 bases and the J gene lost 7 bases, with 12 bases spanning the gap. The CDR3 runs to 11 residues. The TCR was taken from a man aged 55 to 70 who had recovered from COVID-19. V is TRBV20-1 and J is TRBJ2-7, with D tentatively TRBD2 (5 bases). The sequenced sample consisted of peripheral blood. This chain's CDR3 is CSASMEEEQYF. DNA for the CDR3: TGCAGTGCTTCCATGGAGGAAGAGCAGTACTTC.